Listed below are T cell receptor beta chains from one sample, sequenced in a study of T-cell memory formation after mild COVID-19. TCRdb itself ran the 5' RACE reads through MiXCR, one entry per CDR3 protein. This table holds approximately 500,000 distinct CDR3 sequences, nearly 25% found once. The sequenced sample was PBMCs or a T cell subset sorted from them (not recorded which). The origin of the receptors is an adult woman who had mild COVID-19 (a few samples of this study predate the infection). Cell type and time point are not known. CDR3s include the opening cysteine and the closing phenylalanine or tryptophan. The D gene is left open where the match is weak. Not every row has a clone size; where given, it reads once, few, many or a size class.

v_gene	d_gene	abundance	j_gene	CDR3aa	CDR3nt
TRBV7-3	TRBD2	few	TRBJ2-3	CASSLGLAAGTDTQYF	TGTGCCAGCAGCTTAGGTCTAGCGGCGGGCACAGATACGCAGTATTTT
TRBV5-1	-	-	TRBJ1-1	CGSGTNTEAFF	TGCGGATCAGGGACGAACACTGAAGCTTTCTTT
TRBV28	TRBD1	few	TRBJ2-1	CASSWGQGRVNEQFF	TGTGCCAGCAGTTGGGGACAGGGCAGGGTCAATGAGCAGTTCTTC
TRBV20-1	-	few	TRBJ1-3	CSADSQGTSGNTIYF	TGCAGTGCCGATTCCCAGGGGACCTCTGGAAACACCATATATTTT
TRBV18	-	-	TRBJ2-1	CASSPLGSEQFF	TGTGCCAGCTCACCACTGGGAAGTGAGCAGTTCTTC
TRBV3-1	TRBD1	-	TRBJ2-1	CASSQERGLKYNEQFF	TGTGCCAGCAGCCAAGAGAGGGGGCTGAAATACAATGAGCAGTTCTTC
TRBV6-1	-	few	TRBJ1-2	CASSGWTEKDYGYTF	TGTGCCAGCAGTGGTTGGACAGAGAAGGACTATGGCTACACCTTC
TRBV4-1	TRBD1	once	TRBJ2-2	CASSQPPGGPNTGELFF	TGCGCCAGCAGCCAGCCTCCAGGGGGTCCGAACACCGGGGAGCTGTTTTTT
TRBV5-1	TRBD1	-	TRBJ2-7	CASSSGDRALSSYEQYF	TGCGCCAGCAGCTCCGGGGACAGGGCCTTAAGCTCCTACGAGCAGTACTTC
TRBV4-1	-	few	TRBJ2-3	CASSQVGVRDTQYF	TGCGCCAGCAGCCAAGTCGGAGTGCGGGATACGCAGTATTTT
TRBV18	-	-	TRBJ2-3	CASSPGAEPDTQYF	TGTGCCAGCTCACCAGGAGCTGAGCCAGATACGCAGTATTTT
TRBV5-1	-	-	TRBJ1-2	CASSSEDRSYGYTF	TGCGCCAGCAGCTCAGAAGACAGGTCCTATGGCTACACCTTC
TRBV29-1	TRBD1	-	TRBJ1-4	CSAGTGSRDEKLFF	TGCAGCGCCGGGACAGGGTCCCGGGATGAAAAACTGTTTTTT
TRBV7-3	-	many	TRBJ2-3	CASSSAGADTQYF	TGTGCCAGCAGCTCCGCCGGCGCAGATACGCAGTATTTT
TRBV11-2	TRBD1	few	TRBJ1-5	CASSPGTGGLGQHF	TGTGCCAGCAGCCCAGGGACAGGGGGCCTGGGGCAGCATTTT
TRBV7-7	-	few	TRBJ2-1	CASSLEWDRPYNEQFF	TGTGCTAGCAGCTTAGAATGGGATCGCCCCTACAATGAGCAGTTCTTC
TRBV15	-	once	TRBJ1-1	CATSRQRGDTEAFF	TGTGCCACCAGCAGACAGCGGGGAGACACTGAAGCTTTCTTT
TRBV12-3/TRBV12-4	-	many	TRBJ2-3	CASSKFTGSRDTQYF	TGTGCCAGCAGCAAGTTTACCGGTTCGCGAGATACGCAGTATTTT
TRBV7-9	-	-	TRBJ2-7	CASSVTGNSYEQYF	TGTGCCAGCAGCGTTACCGGGAACTCCTACGAGCAGTACTTC
TRBV5-1	TRBD2	few	TRBJ2-5	CASSLILAGQETQYF	TGCGCCAGCAGCTTGATCTTAGCGGGGCAAGAGACCCAGTACTTC
TRBV24-1	-	many	TRBJ2-2	CATSENTGELFF	TGTGCCACCAGTGAGAACACCGGGGAGCTGTTTTTT
TRBV7-3	TRBD1	-	TRBJ1-2	CASSLQTGAYGYTF	TGTGCCAGCAGCCTCCAGACAGGGGCCTATGGCTACACCTTC
TRBV4-1	TRBD1	-	TRBJ2-7	CASSSSPGQGTAYEQYF	TGCGCCAGCAGCTCATCTCCGGGACAGGGAACCGCCTACGAGCAGTACTTC
TRBV12-3/TRBV12-4	TRBD2	-	TRBJ2-7	CASSRGLASEQYF	TGTGCCAGCAGTCGGGGACTAGCGAGCGAGCAGTACTTC
TRBV12-3/TRBV12-4	TRBD1	-	TRBJ2-1	CASSLMSQGAYNEQFF	TGTGCCAGCAGTTTAATGAGTCAGGGGGCCTACAATGAGCAGTTCTTC
TRBV5-1	-	few	TRBJ2-1	CASSLGDYSSYNEQFF	TGCGCCAGCAGCTTAGGAGACTATAGCTCCTACAATGAGCAGTTCTTC
TRBV12-3/TRBV12-4	TRBD1	-	TRBJ1-2	CASSQRTGVGVSGYTF	TGTGCCAGCAGCCAGCGGACAGGGGTTGGGGTATCAGGCTACACCTTC
TRBV12-3/TRBV12-4	TRBD2	few	TRBJ2-1	CASISDWGGYNEQFF	TGTGCCAGCATCTCCGACTGGGGGGGCTACAATGAGCAGTTCTTC
TRBV5-1	TRBD2	few	TRBJ2-1	CASSAPIKDLAGGDNEQFF	TGCGCCAGCAGCGCCCCGATAAAAGATCTAGCGGGGGGGGACAATGAGCAGTTCTTC
TRBV5-1	TRBD1	-	TRBJ1-1	CASSYGQEVEAFF	TGCGCCAGCAGCTACGGACAGGAGGTCGAAGCTTTCTTT
TRBV12-3/TRBV12-4	-	-	TRBJ1-2	CASSRRGSEHGYTF	TGTGCCAGCAGCCGTCGTGGTTCAGAGCATGGCTACACCTTC
TRBV7-9	TRBD1	-	TRBJ2-3	CASSPGQMTDTQYF	TGTGCCAGCAGCCCGGGACAGATGACAGATACGCAGTATTTT
TRBV7-2	-	-	TRBJ1-5	CASSLVRGSDQPQHF	TGTGCCAGCAGCTTAGTTCGGGGGTCGGATCAGCCCCAGCATTTT
TRBV18	TRBD2	-	TRBJ2-3	CASSRTSGVSTDTQYF	TGTGCCAGCTCACGGACTAGCGGAGTAAGCACAGATACGCAGTATTTT
TRBV6-1	-	-	TRBJ2-1	CASSVGGWPSYNEQFF	TGTGCCAGCAGTGTGGGTGGCTGGCCCTCCTACAATGAGCAGTTCTTC
TRBV18	TRBD1	-	TRBJ2-7	CASSPNRGPGEQYF	TGTGCCAGCTCACCTAACAGGGGACCAGGCGAGCAGTACTTC
TRBV12-3/TRBV12-4	TRBD2	-	TRBJ2-7	CASSPRRVAGGDNSYEQYF	TGTGCCAGCAGTCCCCGACGGGTAGCGGGAGGTGATAACTCCTACGAGCAGTACTTC
TRBV12-3/TRBV12-4	TRBD1	-	TRBJ2-4	CAIAGTGGGKRKNIQYF	TGTGCTATAGCAGGGACAGGGGGCGGCAAGAGAAAAAACATTCAGTACTTC
TRBV24-1	-	few	TRBJ2-7	CATSDTQGINEQYF	TGTGCCACCAGTGATACCCAGGGGATTAACGAGCAGTACTTC
TRBV10-2	-	few	TRBJ2-1	CASSESQVRYNEQFF	TGCGCCAGCAGTGAGTCTCAGGTGCGCTACAATGAGCAGTTCTTC
TRBV6-1	-	-	TRBJ1-1	CASSEEGTHTEAFF	TGTGCCAGCAGTGAAGAAGGGACTCACACTGAAGCTTTCTTT
TRBV7-9	TRBD1	few	TRBJ1-2	CASSLRTGPSNYGYTF	TGTGCCAGCAGCCTAAGGACAGGCCCCTCTAACTATGGCTACACCTTC
TRBV28	TRBD2	-	TRBJ2-1	CASSRTSGRDAEQFF	TGTGCCAGCAGTCGGACTAGCGGGAGGGACGCTGAGCAGTTCTTC
TRBV9	TRBD2	-	TRBJ2-2	CASSVLAGGSTNTGELFF	TGTGCCAGCAGCGTACTGGCGGGGGGTTCTACGAACACCGGGGAGCTGTTTTTT
TRBV6-2/TRBV6-3	-	many	TRBJ2-1	CASRRLRGLDEQFF	TGTGCCAGCAGGAGACTTAGGGGACTCGATGAGCAGTTCTTC
TRBV6-5	-	-	TRBJ2-3	CASSRVGTPTDTQYF	TGTGCCAGCAGCCGCGTTGGGACCCCCACAGATACGCAGTATTTT
TRBV4-1	-	few	TRBJ1-1	CASSQDRSHGENTEAFF	TGCGCCAGCAGCCAAGATCGCTCACACGGGGAGAACACTGAAGCTTTCTTT